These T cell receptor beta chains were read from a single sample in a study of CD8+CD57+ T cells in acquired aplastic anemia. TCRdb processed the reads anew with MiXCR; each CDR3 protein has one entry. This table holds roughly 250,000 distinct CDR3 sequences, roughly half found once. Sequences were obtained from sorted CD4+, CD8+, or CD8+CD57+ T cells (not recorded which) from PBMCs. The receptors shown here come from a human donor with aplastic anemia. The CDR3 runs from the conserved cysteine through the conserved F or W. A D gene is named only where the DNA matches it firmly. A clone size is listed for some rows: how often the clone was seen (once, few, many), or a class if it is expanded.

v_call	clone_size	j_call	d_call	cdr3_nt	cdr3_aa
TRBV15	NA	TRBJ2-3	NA	TGTGCCACCAGCAGAGATCTGGGCCGTGGCACAGATACGCAGTATTTT	CATSRDLGRGTDTQYF
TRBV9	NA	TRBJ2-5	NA	TGTGCCAGCAGTCCCTCTCGAGAGACCCAGTACTTC	CASSPSRETQYF
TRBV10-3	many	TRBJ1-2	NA	TGTGCCATCAGTGAGTCGATAGGACTTAACTATGGCTACACCTTC	CAISESIGLNYGYTF
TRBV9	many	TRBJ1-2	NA	TGTGCCAGCAGCGTAGCGGACTTCGGGGACTATGGCTACACCTTC	CASSVADFGDYGYTF
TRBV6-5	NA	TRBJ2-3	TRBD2	TGTGCCACTCAACTGACTAGCGAGGTGAATACGCAGTATTTT	CATQLTSEVNTQYF
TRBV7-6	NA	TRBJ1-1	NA	TGTGCCAGCAGTACCTCCCCGAACACTGAAGCTTTCTTT	CASSTSPNTEAFF
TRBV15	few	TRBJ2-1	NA	TGTGCCACCAGCAGAAGGGACACCTCCTACAATGAGCAGTTCTTC	CATSRRDTSYNEQFF
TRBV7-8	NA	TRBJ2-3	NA	TGTGCCAGCAGCTTCCGGGTTCGGACGCAGTATTTT	CASSFRVRTQYF
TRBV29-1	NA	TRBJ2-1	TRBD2	TGCAGCGGGGGGACTATCTACAATGAGCAGTTCTTC	CSGGTIYNEQFF
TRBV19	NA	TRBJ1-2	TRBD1	TGTGCCAGTAGTATCGGGAGGGGGCCCCGGATTAACTATGGCTACACCTTC	CASSIGRGPRINYGYTF
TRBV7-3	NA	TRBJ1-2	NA	TGTGCCAGCAGCTCCTGGACTAGCGGGGGACGCGACTACACCTTC	CASSSWTSGGRDYTF
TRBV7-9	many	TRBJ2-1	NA	TGTGCCAGCAGCGTTACAGCGAACTACAATGAGCAGTTCTTC	CASSVTANYNEQFF
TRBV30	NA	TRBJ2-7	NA	TGTGCCTGGAGTTTAGGGACCGCAACCTACGAGCAGTACTTC	CAWSLGTATYEQYF
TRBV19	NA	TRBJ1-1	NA	TGTGCCAGTAGTATAGGTTACGGGAACACTGAAGCTTTCTTT	CASSIGYGNTEAFF
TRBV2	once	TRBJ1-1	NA	TGTGCCAGCAGTGGTCGACTGACTTTCTTT	CASSGRLTFF
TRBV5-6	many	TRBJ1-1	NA	TGTGCCAGCAGCAACAGGTTCTTCAACCCTATCGAAGCTTTCTTT	CASSNRFFNPIEAFF
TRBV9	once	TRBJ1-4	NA	TGTGCCAGCAGCCTGGACAGCCTTAATGAAAAACTGTTTTTT	CASSLDSLNEKLFF
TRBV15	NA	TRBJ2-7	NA	TGTGCCACCAGCAGAGACCCACAGGGTGAGCAGTACTTC	CATSRDPQGEQYF
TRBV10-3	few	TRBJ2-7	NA	TGTGCCAGCAGACCCTATCTTGGGGATGCCTACGAGCAGTACTTC	CASRPYLGDAYEQYF
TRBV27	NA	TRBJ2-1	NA	TGTGCCAGCAGTTTATCGGTAGACTATGAGCAGTTCTTC	CASSLSVDYEQFF
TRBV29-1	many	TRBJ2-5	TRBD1	TGCAGCGTTGACCGGACAGGGGGATTATTCCAAGAGACCCAGTACTTC	CSVDRTGGLFQETQYF
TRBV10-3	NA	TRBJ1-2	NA	TGTGCCAGCAGTTGGGGACGACGTGGCTACACCTTC	CASSWGRRGYTF
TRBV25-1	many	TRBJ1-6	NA	TGTGCCAGCAGTGAATTGAGTGTTAGAGCAGGACCTCCGTCGGTTCCCCTCCACTTT	CASSELSVRAGPPSVPLHF
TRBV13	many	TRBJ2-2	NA	TGTGCCAGCAGCTCAGCACGCCGTGGTCCCGGGGAGCTGTTTTTT	CASSSARRGPGELFF
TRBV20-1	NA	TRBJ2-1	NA	TGCAGTGCTTTCCAAGGGAACCATGAGCAGTTCTTC	CSAFQGNHEQFF
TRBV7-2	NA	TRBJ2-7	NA	TGTGCCAGCTCGATACAGGCCTCCTACGAGCAGTACTTC	CASSIQASYEQYF
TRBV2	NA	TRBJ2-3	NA	TGTGCCAGCAGGGGGGGACCCCTTAGCACAGATACGCAGTATTTT	CASRGGPLSTDTQYF
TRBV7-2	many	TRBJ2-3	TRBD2	TGTGCCAGCAGCTTAGTCGGGAGGAAATCGGCAGATACGCAGTATTTT	CASSLVGRKSADTQYF
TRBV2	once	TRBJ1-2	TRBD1	TGTGCCAGCAGTGATGGACAGGCCTACTATGGCTACACCTTC	CASSDGQAYYGYTF
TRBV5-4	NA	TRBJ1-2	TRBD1	TGTGCCAGCAGCTTAAACAGGGGCAACTATGGCTACACCTTC	CASSLNRGNYGYTF
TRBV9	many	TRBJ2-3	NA	TGTGCCAGCAGCGCCGAGGAGGAGGGGCCCGGCACAGATACGCAGTATTTT	CASSAEEEGPGTDTQYF
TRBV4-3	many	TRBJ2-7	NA	TGCGCCAGCAGCCAAGCCCGACAGTACTACGAGCAGTACTTC	CASSQARQYYEQYF
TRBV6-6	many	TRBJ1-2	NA	TGTGCCAGCAGTGTGACAGTAGACTATGGCTACACCTTC	CASSVTVDYGYTF
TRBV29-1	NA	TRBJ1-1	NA	TGCAGCGTTTCAAGGGGGGGGAACACTGAAGCTTTCTTT	CSVSRGGNTEAFF
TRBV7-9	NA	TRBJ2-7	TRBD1	TGTGCCAGCAGCCAACCGGGACAGGGGGTCGACGAGCAGTACTTC	CASSQPGQGVDEQYF
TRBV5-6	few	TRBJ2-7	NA	TGTGCCAGCAGTCAAGGACAGCCGGTGCCCTACGAGCAGTACTTC	CASSQGQPVPYEQYF
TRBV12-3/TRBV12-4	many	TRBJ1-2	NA	TGTGCCAGCAGTTTTTCGAAAGGGACGATAAGTGGTGGCTACACCTTC	CASSFSKGTISGGYTF
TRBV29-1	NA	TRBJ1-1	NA	TGCAGCGTTGGTCCGTCTAAGGTGTTGAACACTGAAGCTTTCTTT	CSVGPSKVLNTEAFF
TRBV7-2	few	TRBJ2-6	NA	TGCGCCAGCAGCCAAGAGGCCGGGTTAACGCGACTGTCGGGGGCCAACGTCCTGACTTTC	CASSQEAGLTRLSGANVLTF
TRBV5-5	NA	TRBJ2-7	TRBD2	TGTGCCAGCAGCTTCGGGACTAGCATCAACGAGCAGTACTTC	CASSFGTSINEQYF
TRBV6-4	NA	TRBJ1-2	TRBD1	TGTGCCAGCAGTTACGGCAACAGGGGATATGGCTACACCTTC	CASSYGNRGYGYTF
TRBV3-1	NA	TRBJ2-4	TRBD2	TGTGCCAGCAGCCTGGGGACTAGCGGGATAAACATTCAGTACTTC	CASSLGTSGINIQYF
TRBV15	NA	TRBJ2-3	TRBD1	TGTGCCACCAGCAGCCCGGGACAGGGGAGCACAGATACGCAGTGTTTT	CATSSPGQGSTDTQCF
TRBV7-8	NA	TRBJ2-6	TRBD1	TGTGCCAGCAGCTTGTTTCGACCCGGGACAGGAGGCTCTGGGGCCAACGTCCTGACTTTC	CASSLFRPGTGGSGANVLTF
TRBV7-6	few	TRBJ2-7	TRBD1	TGTGCCAGCAGCTTCGGACAGGGCCCGAACGAGCAGTACTTC	CASSFGQGPNEQYF
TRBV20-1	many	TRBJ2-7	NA	TGCAGTGCTAGAGGGTTCGGTGAGTACGAGCAGTACTTC	CSARGFGEYEQYF
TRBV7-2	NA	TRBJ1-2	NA	TGTGCCAGCAGCTTAGCCTCTGGAGGCCCCTATGGCTACACCTTC	CASSLASGGPYGYTF
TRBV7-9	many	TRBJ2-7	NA	TGTGCCAGCAGCTCGCCCGCGGTGGGTTCCTACGAGCAGTACTTC	CASSSPAVGSYEQYF
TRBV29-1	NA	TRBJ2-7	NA	TGCAGCGGAATAGACAACTCCTACGAGCAGTACTTC	CSGIDNSYEQYF
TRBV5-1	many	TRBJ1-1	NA	TGCGCCAGCAGCTCACAAGGAAGCTTTCTCTTT	CASSSQGSFLF
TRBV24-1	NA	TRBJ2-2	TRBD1	TGTGCCAGCAGTGAAACAGGGGGCGCAGGGAACACCGGGGAGCTGTTTTTT	CASSETGGAGNTGELFF
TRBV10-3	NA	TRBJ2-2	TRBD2	TGTGCCGCCGAAGGGACTAGCGACACCGGGGAGCTGTTTTTT	CAAEGTSDTGELFF
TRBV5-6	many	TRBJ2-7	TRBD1	TGTGCCAGCAGCTCACCGGGACAGGGGACTTGGGAGCAGTACTTC	CASSSPGQGTWEQYF